This T cell receptor beta chain was captured in a study of cytomegalovirus exposure and HLA in healthy donors. About the research overall: Early release data held 85 million or so unique TCRs from HLA-typed donors. Regarding the study as a whole: A further, later analysis showed that HLA-associated TCR beta chains (compared with equally common others) were more clonally expanded. After further analysis at a later stage, 16,951 TCR beta sequences were associated with HLA alleles at 0.05 false discovery rate.

The CDR3 covers 13 residues. CDR1 is MDHEN, CDR2 SYDVKM, per germline. The V and J ends lost 6 bases and 9 bases respectively, with 18 bases between them. A few counts support this clone. Its antigen is not identified. Both 60 Vbeta primers and 13 Jbeta primers went into the PCR. Produced via immunoSEQ multiplex PCR; TCRdb's table is partial and in-frame only. The sample consists of more than 150,000 clones, over 65% of them appearing once. This TCR derives from a man younger than 35 in good health and CMV-seronegative. The sequenced sample was PBMCs. V usage is TRBV28 and J usage is TRBJ2-7; a weak D match, TRBD2 (6 bases). DNA of the CDR3: TGTGCCAGCAGCCCTCCCCGACTAGGCGTGCAGTACTTC. It is translated as CASSPPRLGVQYF.